Listed here are 26 T cell receptor beta chains from one sample, sequenced in a study of T-cell reconstitution after alpha-beta-depleted transplantation in children. The TCRbeta library incorporated unique molecular identifiers. MiXCR, applied by TCRdb to the PCR reads, yields one record per CDR3 protein. The table lists fewer than 400,000 distinct CDR3 sequences, around 21% of them singletons. The material sequenced was PBMCs from the stem cell graft donor, taken from the stem cell graft. The receptor set was obtained from a human donor who donated a stem cell graft to a child with acute myeloid leukemia.

This clonotype was recorded a few times. J is TRBJ2-3 and V is TRBV24-1; D possibly uses TRBD1 or TRBD2 (5 bases each). V shed 2 bases and J shed 2 bases, with 13 bases lying between them. Germline assignment: CDR1 KGHDR and CDR2 SFDVKD. The CDR3 spans 16 residues. Written as DNA, the CDR3 is TGTGCCACCAGTGATTCTCCGGGACCCCACACAGATACGCAGTATTTT. Translated: CATSDSPGPHTDTQYF.

This chain uses TRBV5-1 with TRBJ1-1; no reliable D call. CDR3 length equals 16 residues. V was shortened by 0 bases and J by 1 base, with 13 bases between the two germline ends. The V gene's germline CDR1 is SGHRS and CDR2 YFSETQ. The CDR3 DNA is TGCGCCAGCAGCTTGGGCCACCTCGACGGGAACACTGAAGCTTTCTTT. Amino acids: CASSLGHLDGNTEAFF.

This clonotype was recorded a few times. V usage is TRBV7-3 and J usage is TRBJ2-5; 9 bases match TRBD1. V lost 5 bases, J lost 5 bases, and 6 bases stayed unmatched. The germline CDR1 and CDR2 sequences are SGHTA and FQGTGA. CDR3 length: 14 amino acids. The CDR3 sequence is CASSPGTGRETQYF. The DNA for the CDR3 is TGTGCCAGCAGCCCAGGGACAGGGCGGGAGACCCAGTACTTC.

The sample holds a few counts of this clonotype. This chain links TRBV29-1 with TRBJ1-6; no definite D call. V was cut by 3 bases and J by 9 bases, with 12 bases left in between. Per the germline V gene, CDR1 is SQVTM and CDR2 is ANQGSEA. The CDR3 length is 13 residues. CDR3 DNA: TGCAGCGTTGAGATAGGGATAGGTTCACCCCTCCACTTT. Encoded protein: CSVEIGIGSPLHF.

This clonotype came up a few times. The chain combines TRBV4-1 with TRBJ2-3, with D maybe TRBD2 (5 bases). V lost 0 bases, J lost 2 bases, and 12 bases lay in between. This CDR3 spans 16 amino acids. Looked up from germline, CDR1 is MGHRA and CDR2 is YSYEKL. The CDR3 nucleotides are TGCGCCAGCAGCCAAGATCTTGAGCGGATCACAGATACGCAGTATTTT. Protein: CASSQDLERITDTQYF.

A few counts support this clonotype. The V gene is TRBV29-1, the J gene TRBJ2-3; 7 bases align to TRBD2. Trimming took 7 bases from V and 5 from J; bases not matched to a gene: 9. This CDR3 spans 13 amino acids. CDR1 and CDR2 from the germline V gene are SQVTM and ANQGSEA. The CDR3 bases are TGCAGCGCCAGAGGGACTACCCAAGATACGCAGTATTTT. Protein sequence: CSARGTTQDTQYF.

This chain links TRBV4-1 with TRBJ1-5; D is possibly TRBD1 (6 bases). The germline V and J ends were trimmed by 3 bases and 1 base, with 10 bases remaining between them. This CDR3 has 15 residues. Per the germline V gene, CDR1 is MGHRA and CDR2 is YSYEKL. For the CDR3, the DNA is TGCGCCAGCAGCCAGCTGGGGGCAAGCAATCAGCCCCAGCATTTT. It encodes CASSQLGASNQPQHF.

This chain connects TRBV18 to TRBJ2-7; 11 positions match TRBD2. The J segment lost 5 bases and the V segment lost 3 bases, leaving 0 bases of the junction unmatched. The germline V gene encodes CDR1 KGHSH and CDR2 LQKENI. CDR3 size: 13 residues. CDR3 sequence reads: CASSPSGRDEQYF. The CDR3, as DNA: TGTGCCAGCTCACCTAGCGGGAGGGACGAGCAGTACTTC.

In this sample, this clonotype turned up a few times. The genes are TRBV20-1 and TRBJ2-7; D is perhaps TRBD2 (6 bases). Germline CDR1 reads DFQATT; CDR2 reads SNEGSKA (reference sequence). The CDR3 runs to 14 residues. V was clipped by 3 bases and J by 2 bases, with 14 bases between them. The CDR3 DNA is TGCAGTGCTAGTAGCTGGGGAGGCACCTACGAGCAGTACTTC. Its protein is CSASSWGGTYEQYF.

The V call is TRBV6-4, the J call TRBJ2-1; 9 nucleotides align to TRBD2. Germline V gene lookup returns CDR1 MRHNA and CDR2 SNTAGT. After removal of 6 bases from V and 8 bases from J, the junction contained 11 bases not matched to a gene. This CDR3 contains 15 residues. For the CDR3, the DNA is TGTGCCAGCAGCGCAATTAGCGGGAGTTTGGATGAGCAGTTCTTC. Amino acids: CASSAISGSLDEQFF.

This clonotype was seen repeatedly, ten times or more. The genes are TRBV29-1 and TRBJ2-1, with TRBD2 matching 7 bases. V lost 7 bases to trimming and J lost 1 base; unmatched junction nucleotides: 7. The germline V gene has CDR1 SQVTM and CDR2 ANQGSEA. The CDR3 length is 14 residues. The CDR3 region has the DNA TGCAGCGCGTGCCTAGCGGAGTCCTACAATGAGCAGTTCTTC. Translation: CSACLAESYNEQFF.

V is TRBV12-3 or TRBV12-4 and J is TRBJ2-3, with 8 bases aligning to TRBD1. With V trimmed by 5 bases and J by 0 bases, 4 bases remained unmatched. CDR3 size: 15 residues. CDR3 nucleotide sequence: TGTGCCAGCAGTACCGGACAGGGAAGCACAGATACGCAGTATTTT. Translation gives CASSTGQGSTDTQYF.

This chain uses TRBV25-1 with TRBJ2-3, with a tentative D call TRBD2 (6 bases). Trimming took off 7 bases at V and 3 bases at J, with 29 bases between the two ends. This CDR3 is built from 19 residues. Germline V CDR1 and CDR2: MGHDK, SYGVNS. The CDR3 region is CASNSEAARNAGRTDTQYF. CDR3 nucleotide sequence: TGTGCCAGCAATAGTGAGGCGGCCCGGAACGCAGGGAGGACAGATACGCAGTATTTT. Filled out from reference TRBV25-1 and TRBJ2-3, the complete variable domain reads EADIYQTPRYLVIGTGKKITLECSQTMGHDKMYWYQQDPGMELHLIHYSYGVNSTEKGDLSSESTVSRIRTEHFPLTLESARPSHTSQYLCASNSEAARNAGRTDTQYFGPGTRLTVL.

This clonotype was counted a single time. The rearrangement joins TRBV4-1 to TRBJ2-5; 7 bases map to TRBD1. The CDR3 runs 14 residues. Trimming cost V 2 bases and J 5 bases; bases outside gene matches: 5. Germline V gives CDR1 MGHRA, CDR2 YSYEKL. This chain's CDR3 is CASSQSGQRETQYF. Here the CDR3 DNA reads TGCGCCAGCAGCCAATCGGGACAGCGGGAGACCCAGTACTTC.

In regard to this clonotype: Here the CDR3 omits its conserved ending phenylalanine or tryptophan, so a read error is the likely source. The rearrangement uses TRBV15 and TRBJ1-5; 8 positions agree with TRBD1. This CDR3 spans 14 amino acids. Germline V gene sequence: CDR1 LNHNV, CDR2 YYDKDF (reference sequence). Germline trimming cut 5 bases from V and 7 bases from J; bases unmatched to any gene: 7. For the CDR3, the DNA is TGTGCCACCAGCCCGGGACAGGTAGTACAGCCCCAGCATTCT. Protein product: CATSPGQVVQPQHS.

This rearrangement joins TRBV20-1 to TRBJ2-5; weak D call: TRBD1 (5 bases). The length of the CDR3 is 12 residues. CDR1 is DFQATT, CDR2 SNEGSKA, per germline (reference sequence). The DNA for the CDR3 is TGCAGCGCAGGGCCGCTACAAGAGACCCAGTACTTC. The encoded protein is CSAGPLQETQYF.

This clonotype showed up just a few times. The chain uses TRBV9 and TRBJ2-5; 9 bases map to TRBD2. Unmatched junction bases numbered 12, after V lost 4 bases and J lost 2 bases. Per the germline V gene, CDR1 is SGDLS and CDR2 is YYNGEE. The CDR3 contains 17 residues. CDR3 protein: CASSPPGASGNQETQYF. The CDR3 DNA reads TGTGCCAGCAGCCCACCAGGGGCTAGCGGGAATCAAGAGACCCAGTACTTC.

This clonotype turned up a few times. This chain links TRBV7-8 with TRBJ1-5; a weak D match, TRBD1 (5 bases). The CDR3 loop spans 18 amino acids. Trimming pared 5 bases from V and 0 bases from J, leaving 20 bases between. Germline V gene sequence: CDR1 SGHVS, CDR2 FQNEAQ. This CDR3 is CASSKEGRGSYSNQPQHF. In nucleotides, the CDR3 is TGTGCCAGCAGCAAAGAGGGGAGGGGTAGCTATAGCAATCAGCCCCAGCATTTT. The whole variable domain, filled in from reference TRBV7-8 and TRBJ1-5, reads GAGVSQSPRYKVAKRGQDVALRCDPISGHVSLFWYQQALGQGPEFLTYFQNEAQLDKSGLPSDRFFAERPEGSVSTLKIQRTQQEDSAVYLCASSKEGRGSYSNQPQHFGDGTRLSIL.

The chain recombines TRBV20-1 with TRBJ2-7; 11 nucleotides line up with TRBD2. Losses at the gene ends were 7 bases for V and 7 bases for J; bases not matched to a gene: 9. Germline values: CDR1 DFQATT, CDR2 SNEGSKA (reference sequence). CDR3 length: 13 amino acids. CDR3 DNA: TGCAGTGTAGATAGCGGGAGGGCCGAAGAGCAGTACTTC. Translating it yields CSVDSGRAEEQYF.

Comment on this clonotype: Sequence at one end of the junction differs from germline and may be a read error. The chain has TRBV3-1 and TRBJ2-1, with 10 bases matching TRBD2. The CDR3 length is 17 residues. Germline CDR1 and CDR2: LGHDT and YNNKEL (reference sequence). In DNA, the CDR3 is TGTGCCTGCAGCCAAGAGACCCTAGCGGGAGTGGGCGATGAGCAGTTCTTC. This codes for CACSQETLAGVGDEQFF.

V and J are TRBV2 and TRBJ1-2, with D unresolved. Per germline, CDR1 SNHLY and CDR2 FYNNEI. The CDR3 loop spans 13 amino acids. The V gene lost 2 bases and the J gene lost 2 bases, with 6 bases spanning the gap. The CDR3 is CASSERRNYGYTF. The CDR3 nucleotides are TGTGCCAGCAGTGAAAGACGGAACTATGGCTACACCTTC.

The chain recombines TRBV11-2 with TRBJ2-7; TRBD1 aligns across 7 bases. CDR3 length: 14 residues. V trimming: 3 bases; J trimming: 5 bases; junction bases outside the gene matches: 7. In germline, CDR1 is SGHAT, CDR2 FQNNGV. The CDR3 loop reads CASSFEGGAHEQYF. CDR3 DNA sequence: TGTGCCAGCAGCTTTGAAGGGGGCGCGCACGAGCAGTACTTC.

This clonotype was seen at least ten times. The chain is built from TRBV29-1 and TRBJ2-7; a weak D match, TRBD2 (5 bases). V was pared by 3 bases and J by 2 bases, with 14 bases between. The CDR3 has 14 amino acids. The V gene's germline CDR1 is SQVTM and CDR2 ANQGSEA. CDR3: CSVELSGGTYEQYF. The DNA of the CDR3 is TGCAGCGTTGAGTTGTCCGGAGGAACCTACGAGCAGTACTTC.

The V gene is TRBV28, the J gene TRBJ2-1, with D possibly TRBD1 on 8 matching bases. CDR1 and CDR2 (germline): MDHEN, SYDVKM. V was trimmed by 6 bases and J by 8 bases, leaving 20 bases between them. CDR3 size: 15 residues. The CDR3 protein is CASRPYLQGGYEQFF. CDR3 coding DNA: TGTGCCAGCAGACCTTACCTACAGGGGGGGTATGAGCAGTTCTTC. Supplemented by reference TRBV28 and TRBJ2-1, the full variable domain reads DVKVTQSSRYLVKRTGEKVFLECVQDMDHENMFWYRQDPGLGLRLIYFSYDVKMKEKGDIPEGYSVSREKKERFSLILESASTNQTSMYLCASRPYLQGGYEQFFGPGTRLTVL.

The gene calls are TRBV29-1 and TRBJ2-7; D uncertain. Germline CDR1 SQVTM, CDR2 ANQGSEA. The CDR3 consists of 15 residues. V shed 0 bases and J shed 2 bases, with 14 bases lying between them. This CDR3 reads CSVEESAGWTYEQYF. The CDR3 bases are TGCAGCGTTGAAGAGTCGGCAGGTTGGACCTACGAGCAGTACTTC.

J is TRBJ2-1 and V is TRBV15; 11 nucleotides align to TRBD2. The CDR3 contains 15 residues. V shed 3 bases and J 2 bases; nucleotides not matched to a gene: 0. The germline gives CDR1 LNHNV, CDR2 YYDKDF (reference sequence). The CDR3 nucleotides are TGTGCCACCAGCAGGACTAGCGGGACCTACAATGAGCAGTTCTTC. Translating it yields CATSRTSGTYNEQFF.